Listed here are 18 T cell receptor beta chains from one sample, sequenced in a study of cytomegalovirus exposure and HLA in healthy donors. The assay was immunoSEQ multiplex PCR, and TCRdb's table has in-frame clones only and misses some. This sample has tens of thousands of clones; roughly 95% occur once, and the top ten carry 3% to 3.5%. The specimen sequenced was PBMCs. These receptor sequences come from a man aged 18 to 30 in good health and CMV-seronegative.

V is TRBV5-1 and J is TRBJ1-5; D may be TRBD1 (5 bases). The CDR3 loop spans 15 amino acids. Germline values: CDR1 SGHRS, CDR2 YFSETQ. V lost 0 bases and J lost 7, with 14 bases in between. DNA of the CDR3: TGCGCCAGCAGCTTGGAAGGAGGGGATTTACAGCCCCAGCATTTT. Encoded protein: CASSLEGGDLQPQHF.

The rearrangement joins TRBV11-2 to TRBJ1-1, with TRBD1 matching over 7 bases. The CDR3 covers 13 residues. Germline CDR1 reads SGHAT; CDR2 reads FQNNGV. With V trimmed by 5 bases and J by 1 base, 1 base remained unmatched. The CDR3 sequence is CASSRTGNTEAFF. CDR3 DNA: TGTGCCAGCAGCCGGACAGGGAACACTGAAGCTTTCTTT.

The chain couples TRBV9 to TRBJ1-1, with D tentatively TRBD1 (6 bases). The CDR3 extends over 13 amino acids. Germline loops: CDR1 SGDLS, CDR2 YYNGEE. V was shortened by 6 bases and J by 5 bases, with 14 bases between the two germline ends. CDR3 sequence: CASNYEGETEAFF. CDR3 DNA sequence: TGTGCCAGCAACTATGAGGGGGAGACTGAAGCTTTCTTT.

V usage is TRBV9 and J usage is TRBJ2-5; 7 bases are a match to TRBD1. The CDR3 sequence is 14 residues long. From germline, CDR1 is SGDLS and CDR2 YYNGEE. The V segment lost 0 bases and the J segment 3 bases; nucleotides outside the gene matches: 2. In nucleotides, the CDR3 is TGTGCCAGCAGCGTAGGGGACAGAGAAGAGACCCAGTACTTC. Amino acid sequence: CASSVGDREETQYF.

The gene calls are TRBV21-1 and TRBJ2-1; TRBD2, the table's D call, lacks a check against the DNA. TRBV21-1 is described as a pseudogene. The CDR3 spans 13 residues. The CDR3 DNA follows: TGTGCCAGCAGCCCTTCGACGGGCAATGAGCAGTTCTTC. Amino acid sequence: CASSPSTGNEQFF.

This rearrangement joins TRBV19 to TRBJ2-7, with 7 bases matching TRBD1. The CDR3 consists of 14 residues. CDR1 and CDR2 (germline): LNHDA, SQIVND (reference sequence). Trimming cost V 1 base and J 5 bases; bases outside gene matches: 5. This chain's CDR3 is CASSIGQGVHEQYF. DNA of the CDR3: TGTGCCAGTAGTATAGGCCAGGGGGTTCACGAGCAGTACTTC.

V is TRBV6-6 and J is TRBJ1-5; 7 bases fit TRBD1. V trimming: 6 bases; J trimming: 4 bases; junction bases outside the gene matches: 9. The CDR3 length is 15 residues. CDR1 is MNHNY and CDR2 is SVGAGI in the germline V gene (reference sequence). CDR3 bases: TGTGCCAGCAGCCCCGGGACAGAGGTAAATCAGCCCCAGCATTTT. As protein: CASSPGTEVNQPQHF.

This chain connects TRBV6-5 to TRBJ2-7, with 7 bases aligning to TRBD1. Germline trimming cut 8 bases from V and 2 bases from J; bases unmatched to any gene: 12. CDR3 length equals 15 residues. The germline V gene has CDR1 MNHEY and CDR2 SVGAGI. CDR3 residues: CASGYSGTDPYEQYF. CDR3 sequence (DNA): TGTGCCAGCGGCTACTCCGGGACAGATCCCTACGAGCAGTACTTC.

V usage is TRBV10-1 and J usage is TRBJ2-1, with 9 bases aligning to TRBD2. J was trimmed by 1 base and V by 2 bases; bases with no gene match: 0. Germline-derived CDR1 and CDR2 are WNHNN and SYGVQD (reference sequence). This CDR3 has 15 amino acids. CDR3 nucleotide sequence: TGCGCCAGCAGTGAGAGCGGGGGGTCCTACAATGAGCAGTTCTTC. Residues: CASSESGGSYNEQFF.

J is TRBJ1-1 and V is TRBV30, with D unclear. Trimming shortened V by 2 bases and J by 0 bases, and 7 bases separated the two germline ends. The CDR3 is 13 residues long. Germline assignment: CDR1 GTSNPN and CDR2 SVGIG (reference sequence). The chain's CDR3 is CAWSQQLNTEAFF. CDR3 DNA: TGTGCCTGGAGTCAACAGTTGAACACTGAAGCTTTCTTT.

The chain employs TRBV10-2 and TRBJ2-7, with TRBD1 identical over 8 bases. Unmatched junction bases numbered 7, after V lost 6 bases and J lost 3 bases. Germline CDR1 is WSHSY and CDR2 is SAAADI. This CDR3 comprises 14 residues. The CDR3 here is CASRPTGVGYEQYF. CDR3 DNA sequence: TGCGCCAGCAGACCGACAGGGGTGGGCTACGAGCAGTACTTC.

This chain uses TRBV9 with TRBJ1-3; D is undetermined. The germline CDR1 and CDR2 sequences are SGDLS and YYNGEE. The V gene lost 0 bases and the J gene lost 4 bases, with 11 bases spanning the gap. This CDR3 has 15 amino acids. This CDR3 is CASSVGGVQGNTIYF. The CDR3 DNA reads TGTGCCAGCAGCGTAGGGGGAGTACAGGGAAACACCATATATTTT.

The chain joins TRBV28 to TRBJ2-1, with D perhaps TRBD2 (6 bases). Germline values: CDR1 MDHEN, CDR2 SYDVKM. This CDR3 has 17 amino acids. V lost 5 bases, J lost 0 bases, and 17 bases lay in between. The CDR3 sequence is CASSPRSRGPSYNEQFF. CDR3 sequence (DNA): TGTGCCAGCAGTCCCCGTTCGCGGGGCCCCTCCTACAATGAGCAGTTCTTC.

The chain recombines TRBV6-5 with TRBJ2-5, with D perhaps matching TRBD1 (5 bases). The CDR3 is made up of 14 amino acids. Looked up from germline, CDR1 is MNHEY and CDR2 is SVGAGI. Trimming shortened V by 0 bases and J by 4 bases, and 9 bases separated the two germline ends. CDR3 DNA: TGTGCCAGCAGTTACTCGTCAGGGCTAGAGACCCAGTACTTC. The encoded protein is CASSYSSGLETQYF.

This chain uses TRBV10-3 with TRBJ1-3; perhaps TRBD1 as D (5 bases). V gave up 7 bases and J gave up 0 bases, with 13 bases separating them. Germline V lookup: CDR1 ENHRY, CDR2 SYGVKD. CDR3 size: 15 residues. Written as DNA, the CDR3 is TGTGCCATCACCGAGCAGGACACCTCTGGAAACACCATATATTTT. This encodes CAITEQDTSGNTIYF.

The rearrangement links TRBV6-1 to TRBJ1-5; D gene ambiguous. The CDR3 totals 13 residues. Trimming took 2 bases from V and 7 from J, leaving 9 bases between them. Germline loops: CDR1 MNHNS, CDR2 SASEGT. The CDR3 loop reads CASSESEAQPQHF. The DNA of the CDR3 is TGTGCCAGCAGTGAATCGGAGGCACAGCCCCAGCATTTT.

The V gene is TRBV12-5, the J gene TRBJ1-2; D remains unclear. This CDR3 region has 16 residues. V was shortened by 6 bases and J by 3 bases, with 20 bases between the two germline ends. The germline V gene has CDR1 LGHNT and CDR2 FRNRAP. The CDR3: CASGPPARGWDYGYTF. CDR3 nucleotide sequence: TGTGCTAGTGGCCCTCCCGCCCGGGGTTGGGACTATGGCTACACCTTC.

This chain links TRBV29-1 with TRBJ1-1; TRBD1 matches 7 bases. V lost 6 bases and J lost 5; bases outside the gene matches: 9. The CDR3 sequence is 13 residues long. Germline V gives CDR1 SQVTM, CDR2 ANQGSEA. The CDR3 loop is CSVDREVRTEAFF. In DNA, the CDR3 is TGCAGCGTAGACAGGGAGGTTCGAACTGAAGCTTTCTTT.